The 7 T cell receptor beta chains below all came from one sample that was sequenced in a study of blood T cell repertoires in COVID-19. Only in-frame clones appear in the TCRdb table, and some are missing; sequencing was by immunoSEQ multiplex PCR. The table includes roughly 200,000 clones, about 85% detected once. Source material: PBMCs or T cells enriched from blood (not recorded which). The receptors were sampled from a man in his forties or fifties who had recovered from COVID-19.

V and J are TRBV28 and TRBJ2-5; 7 bases agree with TRBD2. The CDR3 covers 16 residues. CDR1 is MDHEN and CDR2 is SYDVKM in the germline V gene. Losses at the gene ends were 5 bases for V and 6 bases for J; bases not matched to a gene: 15. DNA of the CDR3: TGTGCCAGCAGTATGAGTTTAATTCGGGGGGTAAAGACCCAGTACTTC. Translating it yields CASSMSLIRGVKTQYF. The full variable domain, rest sourced from reference TRBV28 and TRBJ2-5, is DVKVTQSSRYLVKRTGEKVFLECVQDMDHENMFWYRQDPGLGLRLIYFSYDVKMKEKGDIPEGYSVSREKKERFSLILESASTNQTSMYLCASSMSLIRGVKTQYFGPGTRLLVL.

The CDR3 region is CASSMGLAGVGQETQYF. CDR3 in DNA: TGTGCCAGTAGTATGGGATTAGCGGGAGTAGGTCAAGAGACCCAGTACTTC. The V and J genes are TRBV19 and TRBJ2-5; 9 positions match TRBD2. Unmatched junction bases numbered 10, after V lost 3 bases and J lost 2 bases. The CDR3 is 17 residues long. Germline CDR1 is LNHDA and CDR2 is SQIVND (reference sequence). Supplemented by reference TRBV19 and TRBJ2-5, the full variable domain reads DGGITQSPKYLFRKEGQNVTLSCEQNLNHDAMYWYRQDPGQGLRLIYYSQIVNDFQKGDIAEGYSVSREKKESFPLTVTSAQKNPTAFYLCASSMGLAGVGQETQYFGPGTRLLVL.

The chain couples TRBV10-3 to TRBJ2-3; D gene uncertain. The germline V gene has CDR1 ENHRY and CDR2 SYGVKD. V shed 0 bases and J shed 0 bases, with 7 bases lying between them. The CDR3 extends over 15 amino acids. CDR3 amino acids: CAISESTPSTDTQYF. The CDR3 nucleotides read TGTGCCATCAGTGAGTCGACACCTAGCACAGATACGCAGTATTTT.

The count of this clone is one. V gene TRBV24-1 combines with J gene TRBJ2-3; TRBD1 matches 10 bases. The CDR3 is 15 residues long. Germline V gene data show CDR1 as KGHDR and CDR2 as SFDVKD. Trimming at V came to 4 bases and at J to 6 bases, leaving 6 bases not matched to a gene. The CDR3 DNA reads as TGTGCCACCAGTGACCGGACAGGGGGTGTGGATACGCAGTATTTT. Its protein is CATSDRTGGVDTQYF.

The rearrangement links TRBV2 to TRBJ1-2; 7 bases fit TRBD1. Germline V gene data show CDR1 as SNHLY and CDR2 as FYNNEI. Germline trimming cut 6 bases from V and 4 bases from J; bases unmatched to any gene: 8. The CDR3 contains 14 residues. The CDR3 DNA reads TGTGCCAGCAGGACAGGGAAGTTCGCCTATGGCTACACCTTC. Translated: CASRTGKFAYGYTF.

The genes are TRBV7-9 and TRBJ2-5, with D hard to call. There are 14 residues in the CDR3. V dropped 1 base and J dropped 2 bases, with 8 bases sitting between them. Germline CDR1 SEHNR, CDR2 FQNEAQ (reference sequence). The CDR3 reads CASSLGGSQETQYF. CDR3 in DNA: TGTGCCAGCAGCTTAGGCGGCTCGCAAGAGACCCAGTACTTC. Combining the CDR3 with reference TRBV7-9 and TRBJ2-5 gives the whole variable domain DTGVSQNPRHKITKRGQNVTFRCDPISEHNRLYWYRQTLGQGPEFLTYFQNEAQLEKSRLLSDRFSAERPKGSFSTLEIQRTEQGDSAMYLCASSLGGSQETQYFGPGTRLLVL.

The gene calls are TRBV19 and TRBJ2-7, with D perhaps matching TRBD1 (6 bases). Trimming cost V 6 bases and J 4 bases, with 16 bases left between them. The germline V gene encodes CDR1 LNHDA and CDR2 SQIVND (reference sequence). This CDR3 has 14 residues. DNA of the CDR3: TGTGCCAGTAGCGAACTGACAGGACCGTACGAGCAGTACTTC. This translates into CASSELTGPYEQYF.